This T cell receptor beta chain was profiled in a study of T cell repertoires in cytomegalovirus infection. As for the study in general: Both a matching HLA type and CMV infection were indicated by public TCR beta signatures. Study results and caveats: Carriage of CMV together with the relevant HLA was identifiable through cumulative public TCR beta family frequency. The ex vivo response was dominated by HLA-C-restricted CMV-specific TCR beta clonotypes.

On this clonotype: The antigen remains unidentified.

Using its own MiXCR run on the reads, TCRdb lists one record per CDR3 protein. The sample lists roughly 310,000 distinct CDR3 sequences; 15% to 20% were seen once. The germline V gene has CDR1 MDHEN and CDR2 SYDVKM. V was shortened by 4 bases and J by 1 base, with 16 bases between the two germline ends. CDR3 length equals 17 residues. This chain joins TRBV28 and TRBJ2-2; D possibly matches TRBD1 or TRBD2 (5 bases each). This sequence was found in a human donor in good health (CMV status not recorded). Some clones in this sample may be carry-over from other donors' samples. The sequencing input was PBMCs. CDR3 sequence (DNA): TGTGCCAGCAGTTCTCGAGGGGTCCCCCGGAACACCGGGGAGCTGTTTTTT. This encodes CASSSRGVPRNTGELFF.